The 6 T cell receptor beta chains listed next were all sequenced from one sample in a study of PD-1 blockade in classical Hodgkin lymphoma. Only in-frame clones appear in the TCRdb table, and some are missing; sequencing was by immunoSEQ multiplex PCR. The sample consists of tens of thousands of clones, about 70% of them appearing once. Each patient relapsed following autologous stem cell transplantation, and prior brentuximab vedotin exposure differed. The starting material was peripheral blood mononuclear cells (PBMCs), obtained before the second cycle of nivolumab. These receptors all come from a human donor with classical Hodgkin lymphoma.

This clone came up a few times. The chain is built from TRBV21-1 and TRBJ1-1; the DNA was not used to check the table's D call, TRBD1. TRBV21-1 is described as a pseudogene. This CDR3 spans 15 amino acids. In nucleotides, the CDR3 is TGTGCCAGCAGCAAGTGCAGTTCCATGAACACTGAAGCTTTCTTT. Its protein product is CASSKCSSMNTEAFF.

V gene TRBV10-3 combines with J gene TRBJ2-2; D is perhaps TRBD1 (6 bases). This CDR3 region has 14 residues. Per the germline V gene, CDR1 is ENHRY and CDR2 is SYGVKD. Trimming pared 5 bases from V and 2 bases from J, leaving 9 bases between. The CDR3 bases are TGTGCCATCAGTCCGGGACAAAACACCGGGGAGCTGTTTTTT. This codes for CAISPGQNTGELFF.

J is TRBJ1-6 and V is TRBV6-1, with 7 bases that match TRBD1. CDR1 MNHNS and CDR2 SASEGT come from the germline V gene. Trimming at V came to 6 bases and at J to 7 bases, leaving 6 bases not matched to a gene. This CDR3 has 14 amino acids. Here the CDR3 reads CASRPGTDNSPLHF. DNA of the CDR3: TGTGCCAGCAGACCGGGGACAGACAATTCACCCCTCCACTTT.

The V gene is TRBV6-5, the J gene TRBJ2-4; 11 bases match TRBD1. The germline CDR1 and CDR2 sequences are MNHEY and SVGAGI. There are 15 residues in the CDR3. Unmatched junction bases numbered 7, after V lost 5 bases and J lost 7 bases. CDR3: CASSPSGTGGNIQYF. The CDR3 DNA follows: TGTGCCAGCAGTCCGTCCGGGACAGGGGGTAACATTCAGTACTTC.

The J gene is TRBJ1-2, the V gene TRBV6-5; D call uncertain. Germline values: CDR1 MNHEY, CDR2 SVGAGI. Trimming took off 0 bases at V and 2 bases at J, with 10 bases between the two ends. The CDR3 is 15 residues long. The CDR3 here is CASSYSIKGNYGYTF. The CDR3 coding sequence is TGTGCCAGCAGTTACTCGATAAAAGGGAACTATGGCTACACCTTC.

V and J are TRBV5-1 and TRBJ2-5, with D uncertain. The germline V gene has CDR1 SGHRS and CDR2 YFSETQ. The CDR3 runs to 14 residues. V was cut by 0 bases and J by 5 bases, with 11 bases left in between. The CDR3 spells CASSLGVLPETQYF. The DNA of the CDR3 is TGCGCCAGCAGCTTGGGTGTCCTCCCGGAGACCCAGTACTTC. The variable domain in full, completed from reference TRBV5-1 and TRBJ2-5, reads KAGVTQTPRYLIKTRGQQVTLSCSPISGHRSVSWYQQTPGQGLQFLFEYFSETQRNKGNFPGRFSGRQFSNSRSEMNVSTLELGDSALYLCASSLGVLPETQYFGPGTRLLVL.